Sequencing of this T cell receptor beta chain was carried out in a study of T cell clonotyping in hematopoietic cell transplantation. Regarding this clone: Its cognate antigen is unknown.

Points from the study as a whole: Without cell sorting, CD4 versus CD8 contributions remain unresolved. Recipient TCR diversity dropped after transplant; expanded clonotypes rose from day 30 to 180. Graft donor and pretransplant recipient Inverse Simpson Index values predicted broader posttransplant TCR diversity.

Produced via immunoSEQ multiplex PCR; TCRdb's table is partial and in-frame only. The repertoire holds more than 10,000 clones, approximately 67% seen once, with roughly 14% in the top ten. Germline CDR1 MGHRA, CDR2 YSYEKL. Between the trimmed V and J ends, which lost 0 bases and 5 bases, there was a span of 19 bases. The CDR3 loop spans 17 amino acids. Samples: about 28 days before transplant, then days 30, 100 and 180 after. The TCR was taken from a male patient between 60 and 69 years old who had an allogeneic stem cell transplant from an unrelated donor, so the T cells may come from the graft donor. Some clones in this sample may be carry-over from other donors' samples. V and J are TRBV4-1 and TRBJ1-1; no clear D gene. The source was peripheral blood mononuclear cells, collected 180 days after allogeneic stem cell transplant. The DNA of the CDR3 is TGCGCCAGCAGCCAAGAAATCAGTCGGGCAGAGAGGACTGAAGCTTTCTTT. Translating it yields CASSQEISRAERTEAFF.